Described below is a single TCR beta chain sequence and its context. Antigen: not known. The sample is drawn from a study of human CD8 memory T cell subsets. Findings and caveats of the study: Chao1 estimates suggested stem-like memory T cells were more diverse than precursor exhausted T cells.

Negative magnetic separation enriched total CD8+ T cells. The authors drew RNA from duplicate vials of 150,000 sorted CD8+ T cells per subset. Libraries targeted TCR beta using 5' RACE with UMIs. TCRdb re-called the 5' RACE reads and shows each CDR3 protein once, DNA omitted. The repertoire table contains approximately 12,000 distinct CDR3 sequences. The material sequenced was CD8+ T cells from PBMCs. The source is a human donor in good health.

CDR3 region: CASSKGVFYEQYF. This chain connects TRBV28 to TRBJ2-7; without DNA, the TCRdb call of TRBD1 cannot be checked. The CDR3 contains 13 residues. CDR1 is MDHEN and CDR2 is SYDVKM in the germline V gene. Complete variable domain (other parts from reference TRBV28 and TRBJ2-7): DVKVTQSSRYLVKRTGEKVFLECVQDMDHENMFWYRQDPGLGLRLIYFSYDVKMKEKGDIPEGYSVSREKKERFSLILESASTNQTSMYLCASSKGVFYEQYFGPGTRLTVT.